This passage covers 16 T cell receptor beta chains from one sample sequenced in a study of glioma-infiltrating T cells. The iRepertoire nested amplicon-rescue multiplex PCR amplified TCR alpha and beta CDR3s from RNA. TCRdb recomputed calls from the multiplex PCR reads with MiXCR, one row per CDR3 protein. The table has 110,000 or so distinct CDR3 sequences, less than 30% seen once; the top ten hold about a third. Sequencing was done on a sample of glioma tissue, nonneoplastic brain tissue, or PBMCs (not recorded which). The receptors derive from a human donor with low-grade glioma or glioblastoma, undergoing nonglioma brain surgery, or in good health (not recorded which).

This clonotype was recorded at least ten times. The rearrangement links TRBV7-8 to TRBJ1-6; tentatively, D is TRBD1 (5 bases). The CDR3 is 13 residues long. The V gene lost 3 bases and the J gene lost 8 bases, with 8 bases spanning the gap. Germline CDR1 SGHVS, CDR2 FQNEAQ. The CDR3 here is CASSLPGDSPLHF. The CDR3 bases are TGTGCCAGCAGCTTGCCGGGGGATTCACCCCTCCACTTT.

In this sample, this clonotype turned up many times. The genes are TRBV7-2 and TRBJ2-7; 10 bases agree with TRBD1. V dropped 5 bases and J dropped 3; count of bases not matched to a gene: 7. Germline loops: CDR1 SGHTA, CDR2 FQGNSA. This CDR3 contains 15 residues. CDR3 amino acids: CASSLGQGGGYEQYF. CDR3 in DNA: TGTGCCAGCAGCCTCGGACAGGGGGGCGGCTACGAGCAGTACTTC.

About this clonotype itself: Sequence at one end of the junction differs from germline and may be a read error. This chain connects TRBV27 to TRBJ1-4; D is possibly TRBD1 (6 bases). CDR1 is MNHEY, CDR2 SMNVEV, per germline (reference sequence). This CDR3 region has 14 residues. This CDR3 is CVSSSGVVREKPFF. In DNA form, the CDR3 reads TGTGTCAGCAGTTCAGGGGTTGTTAGGGAAAAACCGTTTTTT.

The rearrangement uses TRBV9 and TRBJ1-6, with 7 bases fitting TRBD1. V was clipped by 1 base and J by 8 bases; unmatched bases: 6. Germline lookup yields CDR1 SGDLS and CDR2 YYNGEE. The CDR3 consists of 15 residues. The CDR3 loop reads CASSVQGVRDSPLHF. The CDR3 DNA follows: TGTGCCAGCAGCGTACAGGGGGTGAGGGATTCACCCCTCCACTTT.

The chain couples TRBV19 to TRBJ1-5, with TRBD1 matching over 10 bases. The trim removed 6 bases at V and 6 bases at J, leaving 14 bases unmatched. Germline assignment: CDR1 LNHDA and CDR2 SQIVND (reference sequence). This CDR3 has 17 residues. CDR3 sequence: CASSPSMGQGLGQPQHF. For the CDR3, the DNA is TGTGCCAGTAGCCCCTCGATGGGACAGGGGCTGGGTCAGCCCCAGCATTTT.

This clonotype showed up many times. The chain has TRBV18 and TRBJ1-5, with TRBD1 identical over 7 bases. J gave up 3 bases and V 6 bases, and 2 bases lay outside the gene matches. The CDR3 totals 13 residues. Germline loops: CDR1 KGHSH, CDR2 LQKENI. The CDR3 DNA follows: TGTGCCAGCTCCGGACAGGACAATCAGCCCCAGCATTTT. It encodes CASSGQDNQPQHF.

The chain joins TRBV3-1 to TRBJ1-5, with 7 bases aligning to TRBD1. CDR1 and CDR2 (germline): LGHDT, YNNKEL (reference sequence). V was clipped by 4 bases and J by 5 bases; unmatched bases: 8. The CDR3 covers 15 residues. The CDR3 nucleotides read TGTGCCAGCAGCCCCGATGCCGGGACAGATCAGCCCCAGCATTTT. It codes for CASSPDAGTDQPQHF.

The sample holds one count of this clonotype. V and J are TRBV5-4 and TRBJ1-1; D unclear. The CDR3 has 15 residues. V was pared by 4 bases and J by 3 bases, with 16 bases between. The V gene's germline CDR1 is SGHNT and CDR2 YYREEE (reference sequence). Written as DNA, the CDR3 is TGTGCCAGCAGCACCCTTGGGGATGGGTACACTGAAGCTTTCTTT. It yields the protein CASSTLGDGYTEAFF.

Many counts were recorded for this clonotype. The rearrangement uses TRBV20-1 and TRBJ1-4; the D gene is possibly TRBD1 (5 bases). Germline V CDR1 and CDR2: DFQATT, SNEGSKA (reference sequence). The V end lost 6 bases, the J end lost 6 bases, and 17 bases lay between the germline ends. The CDR3 totals 14 residues. CDR3 residues: CSAVRQPVDEKLFF. CDR3 coding DNA: TGCAGTGCGGTCCGACAGCCCGTCGATGAAAAACTGTTTTTT.

As for this clonotype: A single base separates this from a much larger clone, so it may be a read error. The chain uses TRBV14 and TRBJ2-1, with 7 bases matching TRBD1. Germline V lookup: CDR1 SGHDN, CDR2 FVKESK. The CDR3 contains 14 residues. Trimming removed 5 bases from V and 4 bases from J; junction bases left unmatched: 5. The CDR3 nucleotides read TGTGCCAGCAGCGTCGGACAGGCTTACAATGAGCAGTTCTTC. Translated: CASSVGQAYNEQFF.

This clonotype was seen at least ten times. The rearrangement uses TRBV28 and TRBJ2-1; 7 bases line up with TRBD1. Germline values: CDR1 MDHEN, CDR2 SYDVKM. The CDR3 is 15 amino acids. V lost 6 bases and J lost 2; bases outside the gene matches: 7. CDR3 sequence: CASSNDRVTYNEQFF. The CDR3 coding sequence is TGTGCCAGCAGCAACGACAGGGTAACCTACAATGAGCAGTTCTTC.

The sample holds many counts of this clonotype. This sequence joins TRBV12-3 or TRBV12-4 and TRBJ1-3; possible D gene TRBD1, 5 bases. This CDR3 comprises 15 residues. V was clipped by 7 bases and J by 0 bases, with 13 bases between them. In DNA form, the CDR3 reads TGTGCCAGCACTCCTCGACAGTTCTCTGGAAACACCATATATTTT. It encodes CASTPRQFSGNTIYF.

In this sample, this clonotype turned up once. One end of the junction does not line up with germline, which may come from a read error. The DNA for the CDR3 is TGCAGTGCTAGTGAGGCCAGATTGTACACTGTAGCTTTCTTT. This codes for CSASEARLYTVAFF. V usage is TRBV20-1 and J usage is TRBJ1-1, with D uncertain. CDR1 is DFQATT, CDR2 SNEGSKA, per germline (reference sequence). This CDR3 is built from 14 residues.

As regards this clonotype: This may be a read error, as it is one base from a much larger clone. The chain uses TRBV7-9 and TRBJ2-5; 10 bases line up with TRBD1. Germline lookup yields CDR1 SEHNR and CDR2 FQNEAQ (reference sequence). The CDR3 contains 16 residues. The CDR3 DNA sequence: TGTGCCAGCAGCGCCGGGACAGGGGCAACCCAAGAGGCCCAGTACTTC. This translates into CASSAGTGATQEAQYF.

The table lists this clonotype with a count of one. The V and J genes are TRBV5-1 and TRBJ1-1; 9 nucleotides line up with TRBD1. CDR3 length equals 14 residues. CDR1 is SGHRS, CDR2 YFSETQ, per germline. V dropped 6 bases and J dropped 0; count of bases not matched to a gene: 3. CDR3 loop: CASMGQGVNTEAFF. CDR3 sequence (DNA): TGCGCCAGCATGGGACAGGGCGTGAACACTGAAGCTTTCTTT.

Note on this clonotype: Given a much more abundant clone one base away, this may be a read error. The J gene is TRBJ1-2, the V gene TRBV29-1; maybe TRBD1 (5 bases). The length of the CDR3 is 12 residues. The germline CDR1 and CDR2 sequences are SQVTM and ANQGSEA. This CDR3 reads CSSRDDRYGYAF. In DNA, the CDR3 is TGCAGCAGCCGGGACGACCGTTATGGCTACGCCTTC.